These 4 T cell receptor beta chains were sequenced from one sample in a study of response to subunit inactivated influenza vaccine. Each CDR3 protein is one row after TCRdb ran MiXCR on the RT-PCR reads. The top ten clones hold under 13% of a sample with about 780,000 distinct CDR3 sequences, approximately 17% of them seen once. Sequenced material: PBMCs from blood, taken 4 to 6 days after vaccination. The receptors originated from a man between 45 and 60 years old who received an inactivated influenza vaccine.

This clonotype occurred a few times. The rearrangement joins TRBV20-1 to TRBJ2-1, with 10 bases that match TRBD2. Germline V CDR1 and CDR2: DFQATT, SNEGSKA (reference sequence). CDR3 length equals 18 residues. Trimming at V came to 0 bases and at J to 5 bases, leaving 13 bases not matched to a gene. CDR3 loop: CSARDLGTSDPQHNEQFF. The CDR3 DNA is TGCAGTGCTAGAGATCTGGGGACTAGCGATCCGCAACACAATGAGCAGTTCTTC.

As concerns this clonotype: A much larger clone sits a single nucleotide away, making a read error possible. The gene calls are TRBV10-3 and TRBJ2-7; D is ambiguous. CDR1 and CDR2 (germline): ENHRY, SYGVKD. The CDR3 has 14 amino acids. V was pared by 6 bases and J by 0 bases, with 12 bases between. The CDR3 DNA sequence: TGTGCCATCAGCGCGGCTTTGAGCTCCTACGAGCAGTACTTC. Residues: CAISAALSSYEQYF.

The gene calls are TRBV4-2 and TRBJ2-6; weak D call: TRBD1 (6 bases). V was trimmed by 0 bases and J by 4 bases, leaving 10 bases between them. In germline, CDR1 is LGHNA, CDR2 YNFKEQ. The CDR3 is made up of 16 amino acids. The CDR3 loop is CASSQEQGAGANVLTF. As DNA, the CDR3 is TGTGCCAGCAGCCAAGAACAGGGTGCCGGGGCCAACGTCCTGACTTTC.

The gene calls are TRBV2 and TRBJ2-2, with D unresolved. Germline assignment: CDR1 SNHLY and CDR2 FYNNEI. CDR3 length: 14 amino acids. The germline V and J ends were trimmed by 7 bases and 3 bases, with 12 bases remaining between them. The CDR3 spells CASKALADTGELFF. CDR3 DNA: TGTGCCAGCAAAGCCCTGGCAGACACCGGGGAGCTGTTTTTT.